Here is one TCR beta chain with its context. The clone's antigen remains unknown. Nothing much larger sits one base from this clone, and base qualities are not available. This record belongs to a study of T cells after posttransplantation cyclophosphamide (dated by TCRdb to about 2016). About the full investigation: The study tracked T cell repertoire reconstitution by TRB sequencing after myeloablative bone marrow transplantation using posttransplantation cyclophosphamide as GVHD prophylaxis. TRA and TRB clonality were tightly correlated in about ten samples, so subsequent TCR analyses focused on TRB only. TRB sequencing was also done on up to 3 additional blood samples from 2 to 5.2 years after transplant in 3 patients, and on pretransplant blood from a handful of patients. Blood from all 34 PTCy patients with 1-year posttransplant specimens was subjected to TRB sequencing. Antigen receptor sequencing covered samples from approximately 32 PTCy-treated patients and approximately 15 of their related bone marrow donors. Public TRB sequences were checked against a database of over 3,000 sequences associated with responses to pathogens, tumor antigens, self-antigens and alloantigens. Points the paper makes about the study in general: Across roughly 40 patients, recipient CMV seropositivity and CMV reactivation were highly associated with TRB clonality; PTCy diversity was similar to CNI/methotrexate controls. Donor-recipient similarity was low at 1-2 months but increased during the first year, and donor CD8+ memory clones often dominated later blood repertoires. The TRB repertoires of T cells infiltrating skin or GI tract showed only limited overlap with the TRB repertoires of T cells in blood.

The CDR3 has 17 amino acids, counting the end cysteine and phenylalanine. Only the CDR3 part of the read is kept: 51 bases, read in frame from the first base. Sequences SGHVS (CDR1) and FQNEAQ (CDR2) are obtained from the germline V gene. Compared with germline, V lacks 5 bases and J lacks 6 bases; bases without a gene match: 16. The PTCy-treated patients were enrolled in a prospective multi-institutional clinical trial. Mononuclear cells from peripheral blood and bone marrow were separated by Ficoll-Hypaque density centrifugation and then cryopreserved. Genomic DNA was used for TRB sequencing, which was performed with the immunoSEQ assay at survey resolution or with the hsTCRB kit. As for the original processing: Initial read processing used immunoSEQ software, and repertoire analyses used the LymphoSeq R package. Clonality was calculated as 1 minus normalized Shannon entropy, and the Gini coefficient was also calculated for each TRB dataset. To infer phenotypes in unsorted samples, TRB sequences from sorted subsets of the recipient or donor were mapped onto unsorted samples from the same recipient. TCRdb limited this immuneACCESS table to in-frame rearrangements with V and J called. A share of clones is missing; checked studies link under half to unresolved V genes, and the rest is unexplained. The D gene and trimming were derived from the DNA, and the V and J assignments and clone size from that table. The sample table contains approximately 32,000 clones; only one count was recorded for over 85% of them. The top ten hold about 16% of the sample.

This TCR derives from a woman between 35 and 50 years old with a blood cancer, CMV-positive, and with a related stem cell donor. The sequence joins TRBV7-8 to TRBJ2-7, with 10 bases matching TRBD1. Sequenced: PBMCs. The nucleotide sequence is TGTGCCAGCAGCACCCCCTCCGGGACAGGGGTGTTTCGCGAGCAGTACTTC. This translates into CASSTPSGTGVFREQYF.